This T cell receptor beta chain was identified in a study of cytomegalovirus exposure and HLA in healthy donors. In the study overall: A prior study identified approximately 120 million unique TCR beta sequences from some 180 million T cells.

General study points: Beyond CMV serostatus, there was no information to go on about immune exposure. TCR beta sequences numbering around 15,000 were associated with HLA alleles at 0.05 false discovery rate in a later analysis.

The primer mix had 60 Vbeta and 13 Jbeta primers. Measured with immunoSEQ multiplex PCR; TCRdb has only the in-frame clones, and not every one. The table records 100,000 or so clones, around 70% of them present only once. In its sample, this clone was seen a few times. The antigen remains undetermined. The CDR3 contains 15 residues. Germline assignment: CDR1 MGHDK and CDR2 SYGVNS. J gave up 2 bases and V 9 bases, and 9 bases lay outside the gene matches. The rearrangement links TRBV25-1 to TRBJ2-3, with 9 bases aligning to TRBD2. This clonotype was sampled from a middle-aged man in good health and CMV-seronegative. Sequenced sample: PBMCs. The CDR3 coding sequence is TGTGCCAGTCAGGCGGGAGGGAAAACCACAGATACGCAGTATTTT. Protein: CASQAGGKTTDTQYF. Combining the CDR3 with reference TRBV25-1 and TRBJ2-3 gives the whole variable domain EADIYQTPRYLVIGTGKKITLECSQTMGHDKMYWYQQDPGMELHLIHYSYGVNSTEKGDLSSESTVSRIRTEHFPLTLESARPSHTSQYLCASQAGGKTTDTQYFGPGTRLTVL.